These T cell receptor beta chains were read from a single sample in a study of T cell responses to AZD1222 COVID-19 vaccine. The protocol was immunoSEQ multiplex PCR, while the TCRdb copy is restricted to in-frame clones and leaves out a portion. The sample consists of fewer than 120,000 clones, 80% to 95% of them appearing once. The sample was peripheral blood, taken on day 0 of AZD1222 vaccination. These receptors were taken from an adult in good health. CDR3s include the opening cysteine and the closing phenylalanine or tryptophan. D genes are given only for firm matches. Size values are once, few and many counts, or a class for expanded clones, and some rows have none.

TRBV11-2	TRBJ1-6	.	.	CASSLDSGAGFSYNSPLHF	TGTGCCAGCAGCTTAGATTCTGGTGCAGGGTTCTCCTATAATTCACCCCTCCACTTT
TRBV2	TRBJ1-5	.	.	CASSAPGDYNQPQHF	TGTGCCAGCAGTGCCCCAGGGGACTACAATCAGCCCCAGCATTTT
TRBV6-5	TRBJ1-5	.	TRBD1	CASSRTGGFNQPQHF	TGTGCCAGCAGTCGAACAGGGGGCTTCAACCAGCCCCAGCATTTT
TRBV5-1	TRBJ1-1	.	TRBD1	CASSLTGGRGEAFF	TGCGCCAGCAGCTTGACAGGGGGCAGGGGTGAAGCTTTCTTT
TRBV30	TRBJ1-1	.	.	CAWIGSLEAFF	TGTGCCTGGATAGGCTCCCTGGAGGCTTTCTTT
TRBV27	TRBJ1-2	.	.	CASSLYGAANYGYTF	TGTGCCAGCAGTTTATACGGGGCGGCTAACTATGGCTACACCTTC
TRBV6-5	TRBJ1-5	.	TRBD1	CASSSGTGSSQPQHF	TGTGCCAGCAGTTCCGGGACAGGGTCTTCTCAGCCCCAGCATTTT
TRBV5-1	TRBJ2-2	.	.	CASSGGTINTGELFF	TGCGCCAGCAGCGGCGGGACAATTAACACCGGGGAGCTGTTTTTT
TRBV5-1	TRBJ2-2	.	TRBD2	CASSLGWTLAVNTGELFF	TGCGCCAGCAGCTTGGGATGGACACTAGCGGTGAACACCGGGGAGCTGTTTTTT
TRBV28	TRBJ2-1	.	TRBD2	CASSPQRLAGGRGNEQFF	TGTGCCAGCAGTCCACAGCGGCTAGCGGGGGGCCGGGGGAATGAGCAGTTCTTC
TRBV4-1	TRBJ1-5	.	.	CASSPSPGEAQPQHF	TGCGCCAGCAGCCCGTCTCCAGGGGAGGCTCAGCCCCAGCATTTT
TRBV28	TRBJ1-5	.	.	CASRQGLEPQHF	TGTGCCAGCAGGCAGGGTTTAGAGCCCCAGCATTTT
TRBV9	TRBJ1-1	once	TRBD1	CASSPLRQGGTTEAFF	TGTGCCAGCAGCCCCCTTCGACAGGGAGGGACAACTGAAGCTTTCTTT
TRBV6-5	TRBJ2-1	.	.	CASSYSLQLESEQFF	TGTGCCAGCAGTTACTCCCTACAGCTTGAGAGTGAGCAGTTCTTC
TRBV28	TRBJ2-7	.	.	CASSKRRTSISYEQYF	TGTGCCAGCAGTAAACGGAGGACATCCATCTCCTACGAGCAGTACTTC
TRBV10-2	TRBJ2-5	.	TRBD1	CASSENRGMETQYF	TGCGCCAGCAGTGAAAACAGGGGGATGGAGACCCAGTACTTC
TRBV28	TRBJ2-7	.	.	CASSSRYEQYF	TGTGCCAGCAGTTCTCGCTACGAGCAGTACTTC
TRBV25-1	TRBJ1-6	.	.	CASIRDTDSPLHF	TGTGCCAGCATCCGGGACACTGATTCACCCCTCCACTTT
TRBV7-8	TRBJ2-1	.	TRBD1	CASSLGGGGSYNEQFF	TGTGCCAGCAGCTTAGGAGGGGGCGGTTCCTACAATGAGCAGTTCTTC
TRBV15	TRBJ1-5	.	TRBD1	CATSKQRQGFKEIESNQPQHF	TGTGCCACCAGCAAACAACGACAGGGCTTTAAGGAGATAGAAAGCAATCAGCCCCAGCATTTT
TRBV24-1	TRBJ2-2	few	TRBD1	CATSDLRTGGTTGELFF	TGTGCCACCAGTGATTTGCGGACAGGGGGAACCACCGGGGAGCTGTTTTTT
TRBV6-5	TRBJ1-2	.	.	CASTDLGERYGYTF	TGTGCCAGCACCGACTTGGGGGAGCGCTATGGCTACACCTTC
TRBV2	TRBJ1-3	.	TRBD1	CASSREQTGRDTIYF	TGTGCCAGCAGTCGGGAGCAGACAGGGAGGGACACCATATATTTT
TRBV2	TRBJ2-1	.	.	CASGLSSYNEQFF	TGTGCCAGCGGGTTAAGCTCCTACAATGAGCAGTTCTTC
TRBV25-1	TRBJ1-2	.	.	CASCKVVRDTHGYTF	TGTGCCAGCTGCAAAGTCGTTAGGGACACTCATGGCTACACCTTC
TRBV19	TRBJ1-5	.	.	CASTNLEGSDQPQHF	TGTGCCAGTACCAACCTCGAGGGATCCGATCAGCCCCAGCATTTT
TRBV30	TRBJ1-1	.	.	CAWSVEGGGKAFF	TGTGCCTGGAGTGTAGAGGGTGGAGGAAAAGCTTTCTTT
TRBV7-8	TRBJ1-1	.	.	CASSGTGRDMNTEAFF	TGTGCCAGCAGCGGTACCGGGAGGGACATGAACACTGAAGCTTTCTTT
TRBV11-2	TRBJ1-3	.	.	CASSFRGAGNTIYF	TGTGCCAGCAGCTTTCGAGGGGCTGGAAACACCATATATTTT
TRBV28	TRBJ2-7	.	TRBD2	CASRFLAGSTYEQYF	TGTGCCAGCCGTTTCCTAGCGGGATCGACCTACGAGCAGTACTTC
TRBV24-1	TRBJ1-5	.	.	CATSDSQVNQPQHF	TGTGCCACCAGTGATTCCCAGGTCAATCAGCCCCAGCATTTT
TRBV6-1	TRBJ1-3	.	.	CASSEVAGNTIYF	TGTGCCAGCAGTGAGGTGGCTGGAAACACCATATATTTT
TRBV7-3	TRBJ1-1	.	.	CASSLTPWTEAFF	TGTGCCAGCAGCTTAACCCCCTGGACTGAAGCTTTCTTT
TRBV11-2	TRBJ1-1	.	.	CASRLAVNTEAFF	TGTGCCAGCAGGCTAGCGGTGAACACTGAAGCTTTCTTT
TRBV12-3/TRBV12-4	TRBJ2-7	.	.	CASSQDLREQYF	TGTGCCAGCAGCCAGGACCTCAGGGAGCAGTACTTC
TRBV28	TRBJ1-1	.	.	CASRRGEAFF	TGTGCCAGCAGGAGGGGGGAAGCTTTCTTT
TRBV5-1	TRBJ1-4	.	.	CASSLEGGFNEKLFF	TGCGCCAGCAGCTTGGAAGGCGGCTTTAATGAAAAACTGTTTTTT
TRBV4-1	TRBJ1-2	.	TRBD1	CASSQGQGANYGYTF	TGCGCCAGCAGCCAGGGACAGGGGGCTAACTATGGCTACACCTTC
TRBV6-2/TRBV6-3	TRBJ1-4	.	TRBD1	CASSYEGAGNEKLFF	TGTGCCAGCAGTTACGAGGGGGCGGGTAATGAAAAACTGTTTTTT
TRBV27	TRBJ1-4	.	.	CASSLWGREKLFF	TGTGCCAGCAGTCTCTGGGGGCGTGAAAAACTGTTTTTT
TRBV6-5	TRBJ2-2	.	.	CASSFPSVGGGELFF	TGTGCCAGCAGTTTCCCTAGCGTAGGGGGCGGGGAGCTGTTTTTT
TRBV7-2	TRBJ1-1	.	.	CASSLGEGPEAFF	TGTGCCAGCAGCTTAGGTGAAGGGCCTGAAGCTTTCTTT
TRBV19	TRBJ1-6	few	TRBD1	CASSILGTGKSSPLHF	TGTGCCAGTAGTATCCTAGGGACAGGGAAGAGCTCACCCCTCCACTTT
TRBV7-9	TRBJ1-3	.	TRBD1	CASSSGRQGSGNTIYF	TGTGCCAGCAGCTCTGGCCGACAGGGGTCCGGAAACACCATATATTTT
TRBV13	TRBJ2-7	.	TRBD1	CASSLGRTGVDEQYF	TGTGCCAGCAGCTTAGGGAGGACAGGGGTCGACGAGCAGTACTTC
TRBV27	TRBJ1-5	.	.	CASSAGSNNQPQHF	TGTGCCAGCAGTGCGGGGTCCAACAATCAGCCCCAGCATTTT
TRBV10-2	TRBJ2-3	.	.	CAAEGGGTDTQYF	TGCGCCGCGGAAGGAGGGGGTACAGATACGCAGTATTTT
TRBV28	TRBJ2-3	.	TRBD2	CASSSLWSSGGTDTQYF	TGTGCCAGCAGCAGTTTATGGTCCAGCGGGGGCACAGATACGCAGTATTTT
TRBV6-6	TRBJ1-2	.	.	CASSYSGEGYTF	TGTGCCAGCAGTTACTCTGGCGAAGGCTACACCTTC
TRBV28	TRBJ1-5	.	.	CASSLGGRGQPQHF	TGTGCCAGCAGTTTAGGAGGGCGAGGGCAGCCCCAGCATTTT
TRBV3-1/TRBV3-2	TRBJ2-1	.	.	CASSQGPEGYNEQFF	TGTGCCAGCAGCCAAGGCCCGGAGGGTTACAATGAGCAGTTCTTC
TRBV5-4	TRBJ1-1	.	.	CASSFGPNTEAFF	TGTGCCAGCAGCTTCGGCCCGAACACTGAAGCTTTCTTT
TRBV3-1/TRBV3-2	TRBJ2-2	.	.	CASSQVVVATNTGELFF	TGTGCCAGCAGCCAAGTTGTGGTAGCGACGAACACCGGGGAGCTGTTTTTT
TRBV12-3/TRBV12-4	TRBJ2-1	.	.	CASSPDSVDEQFF	TGTGCCAGCAGTCCGGACAGTGTGGATGAGCAGTTCTTC
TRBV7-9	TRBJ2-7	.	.	CASSLNYEQYF	TGTGCCAGCAGCTTGAATTACGAGCAGTACTTC
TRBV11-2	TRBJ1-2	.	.	CASGGYGYTF	TGTGCCAGCGGAGGCTATGGCTACACCTTC
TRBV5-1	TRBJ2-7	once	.	CASSLIGGREQYF	TGCGCCAGCAGCTTGATCGGGGGTAGAGAGCAGTACTTC
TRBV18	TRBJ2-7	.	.	CASSPGSDEQYF	TGTGCCAGCTCACCGGGTTCCGACGAGCAGTACTTC
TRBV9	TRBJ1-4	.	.	CASSVDPGGGREKLFF	TGTGCCAGCAGCGTGGACCCTGGGGGTGGAAGGGAAAAACTGTTTTTT